This record concerns one T cell receptor (beta chain) sequence. The V end lost 2 bases, the J end lost 0 bases, and 10 bases lay between the germline ends. CDR1 MDHEN and CDR2 SYDVKM come from the germline V gene. The CDR3 sequence is 16 residues long. The sample is drawn from a study of blood T cell repertoires in COVID-19. Clones were sequenced by immunoSEQ multiplex PCR, and TCRdb holds only the in-frame ones, with some missing. The sample shows over 100,000 clones, roughly 84% of them seen only once. This receptor was obtained from a young woman who had recovered from COVID-19. The V gene is TRBV28, the J gene TRBJ1-4; weak D call: TRBD1 (5 bases). The source material was PBMCs or T cells enriched from blood (not recorded which). CDR3 nucleotide sequence: TGTGCCAGCAGTTTAGACTGGGGGGCAACTAATGAAAAACTGTTTTTT. This gives the protein CASSLDWGATNEKLFF.